This entry is about one T cell receptor (beta chain). Its antigen is unidentified. The data were obtained in a study of cytomegalovirus exposure and HLA in healthy donors. Overall study findings and caveats: For most subjects, TCR beta sequences were reported to predict HLA-A and HLA-B alleles with accuracy. Across donors, sequencing depth was assumed by presence/absence analyses to be roughly uniform. Apart from CMV serostatus, no immune exposure information was available.

Use of 60 Vbeta and 13 Jbeta primers characterized the PCR. Only in-frame clones appear in the TCRdb table, and some are missing; sequencing was by immunoSEQ multiplex PCR. This sample has 95,000 to 150,000 clones, with around 66% found just once. This receptor was obtained from a middle-aged woman in good health and CMV-seropositive. The sequencing input was PBMCs.

The CDR3 DNA is TGTGCCACCCTAGATAGACGAGAGACCCAGTACTTC. Its translation: CATLDRRETQYF. This chain joins TRBV2 and TRBJ2-5; D is unclear. Trimming removed 10 bases from V and 4 bases from J, with 13 bases in between. Per germline, CDR1 SNHLY and CDR2 FYNNEI. This CDR3 spans 12 amino acids.